This TCR beta chain comes out of a study of PD-L1 blockade in urothelial cancer. Study as a whole: Atezolizumab at 1,200 mg intravenously every 3 weeks was started by patients at some point between 2014 and 2016. Bladder-origin urothelial cancer in males covered about 90% of the roughly 30 patients. Blood samples contained a median 141,255 T cells.

TCRdb's copy holds only in-frame clones and misses some; the assay was immunoSEQ multiplex PCR. This sample carries tens of thousands of clones, roughly 89% of them seen once, and the ten largest clones take more than 15%. Study conclusions and caveats: Prediction of better survival came from below-median pretreatment blood TCR clonality.

The ends lost 6 bases at V and 9 bases at J; junction bases unmatched: 11. There are 15 residues in the CDR3. In germline, CDR1 is WNHNN, CDR2 SYGVQD (reference sequence). Regarding this clone: Antigen specificity is unknown.

This sequence originates from a woman aged 55-75 years with urothelial cancer. The chain joins TRBV10-1 to TRBJ2-4; 10 positions agree with TRBD1. Material: PBMCs, obtained around atezolizumab (anti-PD-L1) treatment. In DNA form, the CDR3 reads TGCGCCAGCAGAGCCCCCGGGACAGGGGCGGTCATTCAGTACTTC. It encodes CASRAPGTGAVIQYF.